This T cell receptor (beta chain) is drawn from a study of cytomegalovirus exposure and HLA in healthy donors. On the study more broadly: Around 80 million unique TCR sequences came from HLA-typed donors in an early release.

This clone was picked up a small number of times. The antigen is unknown. Amplification used 60 Vbeta primers and 13 Jbeta primers. Repertoires were generated with immunoSEQ multiplex PCR, while TCRdb's copy carries only in-frame clones and drops some. This table has approximately 150,000 clones, over 75% appearing once. Points from the study as a whole: Only CMV serostatus was available as immune exposure information.

The V and J ends lost 3 bases and 3 bases respectively, with 14 bases between them. This CDR3 has 15 amino acids. The germline gives CDR1 MGHRA, CDR2 YSYEKL. The chain couples TRBV4-1 to TRBJ1-1, with D perhaps matching TRBD1 (6 bases). This TCR came from a young woman in good health and CMV-seronegative. The sequenced material came from PBMCs. The DNA for the CDR3 is TGCGCCAGCAGCCACCCACAGGGTCGTGACACTGAAGCTTTCTTT. Its translation: CASSHPQGRDTEAFF.